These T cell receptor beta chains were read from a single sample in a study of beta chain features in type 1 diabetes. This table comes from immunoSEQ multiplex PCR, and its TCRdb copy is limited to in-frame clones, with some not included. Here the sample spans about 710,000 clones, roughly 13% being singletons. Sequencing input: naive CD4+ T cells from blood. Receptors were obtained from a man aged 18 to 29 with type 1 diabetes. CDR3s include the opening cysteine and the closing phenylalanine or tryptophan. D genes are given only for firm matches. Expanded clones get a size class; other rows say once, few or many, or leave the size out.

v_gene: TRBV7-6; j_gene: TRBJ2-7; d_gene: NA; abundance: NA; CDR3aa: CASSLDTGGVYEQYF; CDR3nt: TGTGCCAGCAGCCTAGACACTGGTGGCGTCTACGAGCAGTACTTC
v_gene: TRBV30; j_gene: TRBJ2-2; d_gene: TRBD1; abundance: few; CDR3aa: CAWSTGQGDGELFF; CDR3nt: TGTGCCTGGAGTACGGGACAGGGAGACGGGGAGCTGTTTTTT
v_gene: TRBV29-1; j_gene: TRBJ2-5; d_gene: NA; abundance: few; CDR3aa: CSALGGEETQYF; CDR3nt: TGCAGCGCCTTAGGGGGAGAAGAGACCCAGTACTTC
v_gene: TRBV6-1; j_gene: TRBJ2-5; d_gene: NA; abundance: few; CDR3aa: CASSEAGGKETQYF; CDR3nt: TGTGCCAGCAGTGAAGCGGGAGGTAAAGAGACCCAGTACTTC
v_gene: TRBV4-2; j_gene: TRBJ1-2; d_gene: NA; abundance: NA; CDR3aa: CASSQAIGSEHYGYTF; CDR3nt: TGTGCCAGCAGCCAAGCTATTGGCAGTGAACACTATGGCTACACCTTC
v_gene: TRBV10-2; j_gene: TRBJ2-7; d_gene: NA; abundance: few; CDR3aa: CASSESYEQYF; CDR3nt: TGCGCCAGCAGTGAGTCATACGAGCAGTACTTC
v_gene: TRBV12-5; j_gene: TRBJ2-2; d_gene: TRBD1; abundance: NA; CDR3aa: CASGKGQGGTGELFF; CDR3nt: TGTGCTAGTGGAAAGGGACAGGGAGGCACCGGGGAGCTGTTTTTT
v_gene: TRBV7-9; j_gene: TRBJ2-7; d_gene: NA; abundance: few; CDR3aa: CASSLRTGEPAEQYF; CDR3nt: TGTGCCAGCAGCTTACGGACTGGGGAACCCGCCGAGCAGTACTTC
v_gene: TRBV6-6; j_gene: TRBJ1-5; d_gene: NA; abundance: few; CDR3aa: CASSYRDQPQHF; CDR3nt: TGTGCCAGCAGTTACAGAGATCAGCCCCAGCATTTT
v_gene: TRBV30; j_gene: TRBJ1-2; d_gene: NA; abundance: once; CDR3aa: CAWMRAGYGYTF; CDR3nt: TGTGCCTGGATGCGGGCGGGCTATGGCTACACCTTC
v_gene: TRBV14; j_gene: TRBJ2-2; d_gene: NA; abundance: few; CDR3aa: CASSQEIRWTAELFF; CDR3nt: TGTGCCAGCAGCCAGGAGATCCGGTGGACCGCGGAGCTGTTTTTT
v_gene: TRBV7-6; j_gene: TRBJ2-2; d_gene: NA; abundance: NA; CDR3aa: CASSLLHGAGVDTGELFF; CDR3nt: TGTGCCAGCAGCTTACTTCACGGGGCAGGGGTGGACACCGGGGAGCTGTTTTTT
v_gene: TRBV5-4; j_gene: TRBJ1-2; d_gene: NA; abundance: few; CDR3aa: CASSLEGSYGYTF; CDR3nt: TGTGCCAGCAGCTTGGAAGGGTCCTATGGCTACACCTTC
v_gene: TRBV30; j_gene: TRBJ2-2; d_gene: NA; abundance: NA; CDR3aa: CAWKRTGELFF; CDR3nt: TGTGCCTGGAAGCGGACCGGGGAGCTGTTTTTT
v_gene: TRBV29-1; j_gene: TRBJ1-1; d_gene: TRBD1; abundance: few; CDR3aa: CSVVGSGGVGTEAFF; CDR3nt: TGCAGCGTTGTTGGTTCAGGGGGCGTAGGAACTGAAGCTTTCTTT
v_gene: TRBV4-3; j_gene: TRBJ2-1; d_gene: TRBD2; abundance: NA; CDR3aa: CASSPLKTSGDSSYNEQFF; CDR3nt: TGCGCCAGCAGCCCCTTAAAGACTAGCGGGGATAGCTCCTACAATGAGCAGTTCTTC
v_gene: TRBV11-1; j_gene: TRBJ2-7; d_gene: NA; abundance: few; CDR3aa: CASSLDAVGLSYEQYF; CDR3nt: TGTGCCAGCAGCTTAGATGCCGTCGGGCTCTCCTACGAGCAGTACTTC
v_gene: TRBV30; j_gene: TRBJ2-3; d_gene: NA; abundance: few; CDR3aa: CAWSFKRGDTQYF; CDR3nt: TGTGCCTGGAGCTTCAAGAGGGGGGATACGCAGTATTTT
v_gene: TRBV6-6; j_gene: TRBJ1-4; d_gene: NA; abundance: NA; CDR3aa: CASSEKLFF; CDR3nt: TGTGCCAGCAGTGAAAAACTGTTTTTT
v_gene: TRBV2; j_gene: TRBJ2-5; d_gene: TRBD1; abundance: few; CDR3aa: CASSKGTGPQETQYF; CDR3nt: TGTGCCAGCAGTAAGGGGACAGGGCCCCAAGAGACCCAGTACTTC
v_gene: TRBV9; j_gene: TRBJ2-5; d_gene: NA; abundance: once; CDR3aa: CASSVAQQETQYF; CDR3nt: TGTGCCAGCAGCGTAGCTCAGCAAGAGACCCAGTACTTC
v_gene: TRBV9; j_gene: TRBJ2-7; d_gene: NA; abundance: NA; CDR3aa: CASSVDPAYEQYF; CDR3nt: TGTGCCAGCAGCGTAGATCCGGCCTACGAGCAGTACTTC
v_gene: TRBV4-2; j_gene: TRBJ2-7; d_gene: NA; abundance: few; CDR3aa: CASSQGGYSYEQYF; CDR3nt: TGTGCCAGCAGCCAAGGCGGGTACTCCTACGAGCAGTACTTC
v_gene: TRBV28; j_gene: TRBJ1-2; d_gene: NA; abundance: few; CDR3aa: CASSLQYGYTF; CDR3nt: TGTGCCAGCAGTTTACAATATGGCTACACCTTC
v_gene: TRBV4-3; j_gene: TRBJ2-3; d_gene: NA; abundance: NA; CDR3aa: CASSHPTGRLWAPTDTQYF; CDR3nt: TGCGCCAGCAGCCACCCAACGGGAAGATTGTGGGCCCCTACAGATACGCAGTATTTT
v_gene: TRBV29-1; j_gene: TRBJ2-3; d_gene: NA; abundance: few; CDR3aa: CSATRGQKDTQYF; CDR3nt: TGCAGCGCCACCAGGGGTCAAAAAGATACGCAGTATTTT
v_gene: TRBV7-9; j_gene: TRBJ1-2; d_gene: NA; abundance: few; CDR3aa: CASSYPGTTYGYTF; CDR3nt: TGTGCCAGCAGCTACCCCGGGACGACCTATGGCTACACCTTC
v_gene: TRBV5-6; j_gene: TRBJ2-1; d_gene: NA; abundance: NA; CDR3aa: CASSEYNEQFF; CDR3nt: TGTGCCAGCAGCGAATACAATGAGCAGTTCTTC
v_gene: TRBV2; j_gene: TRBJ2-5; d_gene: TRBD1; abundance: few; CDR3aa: CANRDRDGETQYF; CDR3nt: TGTGCCAACCGGGACAGGGACGGCGAGACCCAGTACTTC
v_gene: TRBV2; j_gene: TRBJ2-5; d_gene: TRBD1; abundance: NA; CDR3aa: CASSEWGRGRLGETQYF; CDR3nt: TGTGCCAGCAGTGAATGGGGCAGGGGGCGCCTTGGAGAGACCCAGTACTTC
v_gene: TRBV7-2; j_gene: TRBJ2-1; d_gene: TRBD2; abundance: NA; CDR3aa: CAIIGSGNEQFF; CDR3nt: TGTGCCATAATAGGTAGCGGGAATGAGCAGTTCTTC
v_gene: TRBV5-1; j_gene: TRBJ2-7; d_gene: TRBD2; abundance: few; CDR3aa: CASSPKTSAHYEQYF; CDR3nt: TGCGCCAGCAGCCCGAAGACTAGCGCCCACTACGAGCAGTACTTC
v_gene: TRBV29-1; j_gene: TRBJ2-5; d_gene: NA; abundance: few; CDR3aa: CSVGPTTQETQYF; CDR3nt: TGCAGCGTTGGACCGACTACTCAAGAGACCCAGTACTTC
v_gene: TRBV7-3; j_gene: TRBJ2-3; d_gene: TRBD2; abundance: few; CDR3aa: CASSAGLAGSTDTQYF; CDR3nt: TGTGCCAGCAGCGCTGGACTAGCGGGGAGCACAGATACGCAGTATTTT
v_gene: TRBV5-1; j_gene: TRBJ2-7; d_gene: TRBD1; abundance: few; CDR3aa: CASSTGTGVKQYF; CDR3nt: TGCGCCAGCAGCACCGGGACAGGGGTCAAGCAGTACTTC
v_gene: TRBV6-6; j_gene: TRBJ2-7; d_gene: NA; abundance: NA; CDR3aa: CASRPDRFQGEQYF; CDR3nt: TGTGCCAGCAGGCCGGACAGATTCCAGGGGGAGCAGTACTTC
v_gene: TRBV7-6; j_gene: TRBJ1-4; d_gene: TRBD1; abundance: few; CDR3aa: CASSATTGGKEKLFF; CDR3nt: TGTGCCAGCAGCGCCACGACAGGGGGGAAAGAAAAACTGTTTTTT
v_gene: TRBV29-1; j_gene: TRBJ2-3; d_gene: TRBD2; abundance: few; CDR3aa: CSVDSGRADTQYF; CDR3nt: TGCAGCGTTGATAGCGGGAGGGCGGATACGCAGTATTTT
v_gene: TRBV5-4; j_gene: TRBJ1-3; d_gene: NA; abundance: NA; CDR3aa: CASSPDSSSGNTIYF; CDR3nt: TGTGCCAGCAGTCCGGACAGCTCCTCTGGAAACACCATATATTTT
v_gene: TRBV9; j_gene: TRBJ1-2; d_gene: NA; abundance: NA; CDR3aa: CASSVVVLPDGYTF; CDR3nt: TGTGCCAGCAGCGTAGTGGTCCTTCCGGATGGCTACACCTTC